The 10 T cell receptor beta chains below were found in one sample sequenced in a study of blood T cells in healthy people across ages. PCR was performed a second time for roughly 7 to 12 cycles using a sample-barcoded 5' primer and a J-beta primer mix. Each CDR3 protein gets one entry after TCRdb re-called the 5' RACE reads with MiXCR. The table lists 1.4 million or so distinct CDR3 sequences, about 45% of them singletons, with about 4.1% in the top ten. The specimen was blood. Every receptor here comes from a woman in her late teens or twenties in good health.

The V gene is TRBV7-9, the J gene TRBJ1-4, with a tentative D call TRBD1 (6 bases). The CDR3 is 15 amino acids. Germline CDR1 and CDR2: SEHNR and FQNEAQ (reference sequence). V dropped 5 bases and J dropped 4 bases, with 14 bases sitting between them. The CDR3: CASSIAGAGNEKLFF. CDR3 coding DNA: TGTGCCAGCAGCATCGCAGGGGCTGGTAATGAAAAACTGTTTTTT.

This clonotype has a handful of counts. The CDR3 region has the DNA TGTGCCATCAGTGAGTCTGGCCGACTGACCGGGGAGCTGTTTTTT. Encoded protein: CAISESGRLTGELFF. This chain connects TRBV10-3 to TRBJ2-2; no clear D. The V end lost 0 bases, the J end lost 5 bases, and 10 bases lay between the germline ends. Germline V CDR1 and CDR2: ENHRY, SYGVKD. The CDR3 covers 15 residues.

The chain joins TRBV6-6 to TRBJ1-2; possibly TRBD1 for D (6 bases). The CDR3 covers 14 residues. With 4 bases removed from V and 4 bases from J, the gap between germline ends came to 13 bases. Germline loops: CDR1 MNHNY, CDR2 SVGAGI (reference sequence). In DNA form, the CDR3 reads TGTGCCAGCAGTTCTCAGGGGACCCTCTATGGCTACACCTTC. Translation gives CASSSQGTLYGYTF.

The chain employs TRBV4-1 and TRBJ2-7, with D perhaps TRBD1 or TRBD2 (6 bases each). The ends were cut back, 0 bases at V and 12 bases at J, with 18 bases in the middle. CDR3 length: 14 amino acids. The germline V gene encodes CDR1 MGHRA and CDR2 YSYEKL. In DNA, the CDR3 is TGCGCCAGCAGCCAAGAAGGACAGCGGGTGAGCCTGTACTTC. Translation: CASSQEGQRVSLYF.

Only a few counts were recorded for this clonotype. This sequence joins TRBV11-1 and TRBJ2-7; 10 bases are a match to TRBD2. After removal of 5 bases from V and 2 bases from J, the junction contained 9 bases not matched to a gene. This CDR3 has 16 residues. The germline CDR1 and CDR2 sequences are SGHAT and FQDESV (reference sequence). CDR3 sequence reads: CASSEIGTSVTYEQYF. Written as DNA, the CDR3 is TGTGCCAGCAGCGAGATAGGGACTAGCGTTACCTACGAGCAGTACTTC.

This chain links TRBV28 with TRBJ2-7; no firm D call. V lost 0 bases, J lost 6 bases, and 6 bases lay in between. Germline CDR1 and CDR2: MDHEN and SYDVKM. CDR3 length: 12 amino acids. CDR3 sequence reads: CASSLWSGEQYF. The CDR3 coding sequence is TGTGCCAGCAGTTTATGGTCAGGCGAGCAGTACTTC.

The V call is TRBV7-8, the J call TRBJ1-2; 10 nucleotides match TRBD1. The CDR3 extends over 16 amino acids. Germline V gives CDR1 SGHVS, CDR2 FQNEAQ. The ends lost 3 bases at V and 2 bases at J; junction bases unmatched: 6. The CDR3: CASSFPGQGKNYGYTF. DNA for the CDR3: TGTGCCAGCAGCTTTCCGGGACAGGGGAAAAACTATGGCTACACCTTC.

This clonotype was observed at least ten times. The chain recombines TRBV3-1 with TRBJ2-3; D unclear. CDR3 length equals 14 residues. The germline V and J ends were trimmed by 1 base and 2 bases, with 7 bases remaining between them. Germline V gene sequence: CDR1 LGHDT, CDR2 YNNKEL (reference sequence). The CDR3, as DNA: TGTGCCAGCAGCCAAGTTGACTCCACAGATACGCAGTATTTT. Its translation: CASSQVDSTDTQYF.

This clonotype was counted a few times. The rearrangement uses TRBV20-1 and TRBJ1-5, with D perhaps TRBD1 (5 bases). The V end lost 6 bases, the J end lost 2 bases, and 17 bases lay between the germline ends. The CDR3 runs 15 residues. CDR1 and CDR2 from the germline V gene are DFQATT and SNEGSKA (reference sequence). CDR3 nucleotide sequence: TGCAGTGCAGAAGACAGACTAGCGGGCAATCAGCCCCAGCATTTT. Its translation: CSAEDRLAGNQPQHF.

The V and J genes are TRBV7-9 and TRBJ2-1; D gene unclear. The CDR3 contains 14 residues. Trimming shortened V by 5 bases and J by 7 bases, and 15 bases separated the two germline ends. Germline V CDR1 and CDR2: SEHNR, FQNEAQ (reference sequence). The CDR3 loop reads CASSVPRSGNEQFF. The CDR3 region has the DNA TGTGCCAGCAGCGTACCGCGGTCCGGAAATGAGCAGTTCTTC.